This passage covers 11 T cell receptor beta chains from one sample sequenced in a study of T cell responses to AZD1222 COVID-19 vaccine. Libraries were prepared by immunoSEQ multiplex PCR; TCRdb keeps only in-frame clonotypes and omits some of them. The sample lists about 130,000 clones, approximately 90% occurring once. The sample in question was peripheral blood, obtained 28 days after the second AZD1222 dose. The receptor source for this set is an adult who received the AZD1222 COVID-19 vaccine.

This chain joins TRBV3-1 (or the pseudogene TRBV3-2) and TRBJ1-3, with unresolved D. The CDR3 consists of 14 residues. V was clipped by 1 base and J by 0 bases, with 4 bases between them. Per the germline V gene, CDR1 is LGHDT and CDR2 is YNNKEL (reference sequence). The CDR3 loop reads CASSQAISGNTIYF. The DNA of the CDR3 is TGTGCCAGCAGCCAAGCCATCTCTGGAAACACCATATATTTT.

The CDR3 region is CASGIDRAQPQHF. CDR3 coding DNA: TGTGCTAGTGGCATCGACAGGGCTCAGCCCCAGCATTTT. The chain employs TRBV12-5 and TRBJ1-5, with TRBD1 matching 7 bases. The CDR3 runs 13 residues. V lost 6 bases to trimming and J lost 6 bases; unmatched junction nucleotides: 5. CDR1 is LGHNT and CDR2 is FRNRAP in the germline V gene.

V usage is TRBV28 and J usage is TRBJ2-7; TRBD1 might be the D (5 bases). The CDR3 length is 15 residues. The V gene lost 1 base and the J gene lost 6 bases, with 16 bases spanning the gap. Germline assignment: CDR1 MDHEN and CDR2 SYDVKM. The CDR3 loop is CASSLSGHPQGEQYF. CDR3 sequence (DNA): TGTGCCAGCAGTTTATCAGGACATCCTCAAGGCGAGCAGTACTTC.

The chain combines TRBV5-5 with TRBJ1-1; no clear D. Germline V lookup: CDR1 SGHKS, CDR2 YYEKEE (reference sequence). V shed 0 bases and J shed 0 bases, with 6 bases lying between them. The CDR3 length is 14 residues. The CDR3 DNA is TGTGCCAGCAGCTTGGTACAGCTGAACACTGAAGCTTTCTTT. It encodes CASSLVQLNTEAFF.

The rearrangement uses TRBV12-3 or TRBV12-4 and TRBJ1-3; perhaps TRBD1 as D (6 bases). This CDR3 contains 13 residues. Trimming removed 3 bases from V and 8 bases from J, with 11 bases in between. The CDR3 DNA follows: TGTGCCAGCAGTTTTTTAGGGGGGGACACCATATATTTT. Translating gives CASSFLGGDTIYF.

The chain employs TRBV6-5 and TRBJ2-7; D possibly corresponds to TRBD2 (6 bases). Germline CDR1 reads MNHEY; CDR2 reads SVGAGI. The CDR3 length is 14 residues. Trimming left V 6 bases short and J 0 bases short, with 12 bases between. The CDR3 DNA sequence: TGTGCCAGCAGAGAGAGCGGGCCCTCCTACGAGCAGTACTTC. Its translation is CASRESGPSYEQYF.

The chain carries TRBV4-1 and TRBJ1-5; D uncertain. V lost 0 bases and J lost 9, with 12 bases in between. Looked up from germline, CDR1 is MGHRA and CDR2 is YSYEKL. The CDR3 length is 14 residues. In nucleotides, the CDR3 is TGCGCCAGCAGCCAAGAGGCCCGGGATCGGCCCCAGCATTTT. Translating it yields CASSQEARDRPQHF.

V and J are TRBV9 and TRBJ2-3; D uncertain. Trimming shortened V by 4 bases and J by 3 bases, and 3 bases separated the two germline ends. CDR1 and CDR2 (germline): SGDLS, YYNGEE. The length of the CDR3 is 11 residues. CDR3 loop: CASSTTDTQYF. In DNA, the CDR3 is TGTGCCAGCAGCACAACAGATACGCAGTATTTT.

The chain employs TRBV27 and TRBJ1-2; D unclear. The V and J ends lost 5 bases and 0 bases respectively, with 13 bases between them. Per the germline V gene, CDR1 is MNHEY and CDR2 is SMNVEV (reference sequence). This CDR3 spans 15 amino acids. CDR3 in amino acids: CASSPHLTSNYGYTF. As DNA, the CDR3 is TGTGCCAGCAGTCCCCACCTGACTTCTAACTATGGCTACACCTTC.

J is TRBJ1-1 and V is TRBV6-1, with 7 bases that match TRBD1. CDR3 size: 17 residues. V dropped 3 bases and J dropped 1; count of bases not matched to a gene: 11. Looked up from germline, CDR1 is MNHNS and CDR2 is SASEGT. The CDR3 loop reads CASSETGWSRGNTEAFF. Written as DNA, the CDR3 is TGTGCCAGCAGTGAGACAGGGTGGAGCCGGGGGAACACTGAAGCTTTCTTT.

This clone was observed a handful of times. J is TRBJ2-5 and V is TRBV2; D is uncertain. In germline, CDR1 is SNHLY, CDR2 FYNNEI. The CDR3 runs to 12 residues. Between the trimmed V and J ends, which lost 7 bases and 4 bases, there was a span of 10 bases. DNA of the CDR3: TGTGCCAGCACTCGGGCAGTAGAGACCCAGTACTTC. It yields the protein CASTRAVETQYF.